Listed here are 19 T cell receptor beta chains from one sample, sequenced in a study of beta chain features in type 1 diabetes. No antigen is known for these receptors. Expressed TCRB transcripts were sequenced because the entire RNA isolate underwent reverse transcription. Some clones are missing from TCRdb's copy, which holds only in-frame ones; the method was immunoSEQ multiplex PCR. The profile shows about 660,000 clones, around 15% of them singletons. Study results and caveats: Across all four CD4+ subsets, people with type 1 diabetes showed modestly shorter TCRB CDR3s.

Sequenced material: naive CD4+ T cells from blood. Receptors originate from a man aged 18 to 29 with type 1 diabetes.

The rearrangement links TRBV4-1 to TRBJ2-1; D not certain. The V end lost 1 base, the J end lost 3 bases, and 4 bases lay between the germline ends. Germline CDR1 MGHRA, CDR2 YSYEKL. The CDR3 spans 13 residues. The DNA of the CDR3 is TGCGCCAGCAGCCAAGCCCTCTACAATGAGCAGTTCTTC. This sequence encodes CASSQALYNEQFF.

The V gene is TRBV4-1, the J gene TRBJ1-1; D gene uncertain. The CDR3 loop spans 14 amino acids. Between the trimmed V and J ends, which lost 4 bases and 0 bases, there was a span of 9 bases. CDR1 is MGHRA, CDR2 YSYEKL, per germline. The CDR3 DNA is TGCGCCAGCAGCCGCCAGATCATGAACACTGAAGCTTTCTTT. Translated: CASSRQIMNTEAFF.

The chain recombines TRBV2 with TRBJ1-1; D remains ambiguous. CDR1 is SNHLY and CDR2 is FYNNEI in the germline V gene. The CDR3 is 13 residues long. V dropped 4 bases and J dropped 0 bases, with 6 bases sitting between them. CDR3 DNA sequence: TGTGCCAGCAGTGTGGAGATGAACACTGAAGCTTTCTTT. Protein sequence: CASSVEMNTEAFF. Variable domain in full (rest from reference TRBV2 and TRBJ1-1): EPEVTQTPSHQVTQMGQEVILRCVPISNHLYFYWYRQILGQKVEFLVSFYNNEISEKSEIFDDQFSVERPDGSNFTLKIRSTKLEDSAMYFCASSVEMNTEAFFGQGTRLTVV.

The chain recombines TRBV29-1 with TRBJ2-2, with TRBD1 identical over 9 bases. Trimming removed 4 bases from V and 4 bases from J; junction bases left unmatched: 4. CDR1 SQVTM and CDR2 ANQGSEA come from the germline V gene. The CDR3 length is 14 residues. The CDR3 reads CSVGPGQGTGELFF. The CDR3 DNA reads as TGCAGCGTTGGACCGGGACAGGGCACCGGGGAGCTGTTTTTT.

This clone was observed a handful of times. The chain combines TRBV30 with TRBJ1-4, with D unresolved. The ends were cut back, 1 base at V and 5 bases at J, with 17 bases in the middle. The CDR3 extends over 16 amino acids. Germline V gives CDR1 GTSNPN, CDR2 SVGIG (reference sequence). The CDR3 DNA reads TGTGCCTGGAGTGCCCATCGGCCGGCCCAAAATGAAAAACTGTTTTTT. Its protein product is CAWSAHRPAQNEKLFF.

The chain is built from TRBV30 and TRBJ1-1, with a weak D call TRBD1 (5 bases). V was cut by 4 bases and J by 4 bases, with 16 bases left in between. CDR1 is GTSNPN, CDR2 SVGIG, per germline (reference sequence). The CDR3 totals 14 residues. CDR3 region: CAWTMGTRGTEAFF. DNA for the CDR3: TGTGCCTGGACCATGGGGACCCGGGGCACTGAAGCTTTCTTT.

This rearrangement joins TRBV7-2 to TRBJ2-3; tentative D call: TRBD1 (5 bases). Germline assignment: CDR1 SGHTA and CDR2 FQGNSA. This CDR3 spans 12 amino acids. Trimming cost V 5 bases and J 5 bases, with 8 bases left between them. CDR3 DNA sequence: TGTGCCAGCAGCGTCGGACAAGATACGCAGTATTTT. The encoded protein is CASSVGQDTQYF.

This clone has more than one count but fewer than ten. The chain uses TRBV30 and TRBJ1-2, with D tentatively TRBD1 (5 bases). The V gene lost 5 bases and the J gene lost 2 bases, with 12 bases spanning the gap. CDR1 is GTSNPN, CDR2 SVGIG, per germline (reference sequence). This CDR3 has 13 amino acids. CDR3 sequence: CAWASTVNYGYTF. CDR3 DNA sequence: TGTGCCTGGGCCTCGACAGTGAACTATGGCTACACCTTC.

V and J are TRBV7-9 and TRBJ2-5; D is unclear. Germline V gives CDR1 SEHNR, CDR2 FQNEAQ (reference sequence). The CDR3 contains 13 residues. Trimming removed 1 base at V and 5 bases at J, with 8 bases between. The CDR3 sequence is CASSLEGRETQYF. The DNA of the CDR3 is TGTGCCAGCAGCTTAGAAGGCAGGGAGACCCAGTACTTC.

This rearrangement joins TRBV7-2 to TRBJ1-4; D remains unclear. V lost 1 base and J 6 bases, leaving 12 bases between the germline ends. CDR3 length equals 15 residues. CDR1 and CDR2 from the germline V gene are SGHTA and FQGNSA. The CDR3 region has the DNA TGTGCCAGCAGCTTAGGGGCCCCTCCGGATGAAAAACTGTTTTTT. Amino acid sequence: CASSLGAPPDEKLFF. The complete variable domain, with remaining parts taken from reference TRBV7-2 and TRBJ1-4, reads GAGVSQSPSNKVTEKGKDVELRCDPISGHTALYWYRQSLGQGLEFLIYFQGNSAPDKSGLPSDRFSAERTGGSVSTLTIQRTQQEDSAVYLCASSLGAPPDEKLFFGSGTQLSVL.

This chain connects TRBV10-3 to TRBJ2-4, with 7 bases that match TRBD1. After removal of 3 bases from V and 6 bases from J, the junction contained 5 bases not matched to a gene. This CDR3 spans 14 amino acids. Per the germline V gene, CDR1 is ENHRY and CDR2 is SYGVKD. The CDR3 is CAISDGSGGNIQYF. The CDR3 bases are TGTGCCATCAGTGATGGGTCAGGGGGAAACATTCAGTACTTC.

This chain links TRBV7-3 with TRBJ2-7, with D possibly being TRBD1 (5 bases). The CDR3 sequence is 14 residues long. Deletions cut 0 bases from V and 6 bases from J, with 12 bases between. The germline V gene has CDR1 SGHTA and CDR2 FQGTGA. Written as DNA, the CDR3 is TGTGCCAGCAGCTTAACTATGCAGGGTACCGAGCAGTACTTC. Its protein product is CASSLTMQGTEQYF.

This chain links TRBV5-1 with TRBJ1-1; D remains unclear. V was clipped by 0 bases and J by 5 bases, with 8 bases between them. Looked up from germline, CDR1 is SGHRS and CDR2 is YFSETQ. The CDR3 contains 13 residues. CDR3 sequence (DNA): TGCGCCAGCAGCTTGGAAGGCGAAACTGAAGCTTTCTTT. Its protein is CASSLEGETEAFF.

This clone came up a few times. The V call is TRBV18, the J call TRBJ1-5; D is undetermined. The germline CDR1 and CDR2 sequences are KGHSH and LQKENI. This CDR3 region has 14 residues. V lost 3 bases to trimming and J lost 9 bases, with 15 bases between them. CDR3 DNA sequence: TGTGCCAGCTCACCGATGACTGGGAAATGGCCCCAGCATTTT. Translation: CASSPMTGKWPQHF. Variable domain in full (rest from reference TRBV18 and TRBJ1-5): NAGVMQNPRHLVRRRGQEARLRCSPMKGHSHVYWYRQLPEEGLKFMVYLQKENIIDESGMPKERFSAEFPKEGPSILRIQQVVRGDSAAYFCASSPMTGKWPQHFGDGTRLSIL.

This clone was found a few times. The chain joins TRBV7-9 to TRBJ2-7; 10 bases are shared with TRBD1. Germline V CDR1 and CDR2: SEHNR, FQNEAQ (reference sequence). J gave up 1 base and V 5 bases, and 2 bases lay outside the gene matches. The CDR3 is 14 residues long. The CDR3 sequence: CASSADRGSYEQYF. Here the CDR3 DNA reads TGTGCCAGCAGCGCGGACAGGGGGTCCTACGAGCAGTACTTC.

This clone has just a few counts. This chain uses TRBV5-1 with TRBJ2-7; 9 bases align to TRBD1. The length of the CDR3 is 13 residues. Looked up from germline, CDR1 is SGHRS and CDR2 is YFSETQ. The ends lost 5 bases at V and 3 bases at J; junction bases unmatched: 3. The CDR3 DNA is TGCGCCAGCAGACGGGACAGGGACTACGAGCAGTACTTC. It is translated as CASRRDRDYEQYF.

The table lists this clone with a few counts. The V and J genes are TRBV27 and TRBJ2-1, with TRBD2 identical over 12 bases. Unmatched junction bases numbered 8, after V lost 2 bases and J lost 9 bases. The CDR3 has 16 amino acids. Germline V CDR1 and CDR2: MNHEY, SMNVEV (reference sequence). CDR3 loop: CASSLMSSGRGGEQFF. The CDR3 coding sequence is TGTGCCAGCAGTTTAATGTCTAGCGGGAGGGGAGGTGAGCAGTTCTTC.

This rearrangement joins TRBV28 to TRBJ2-7; D may match TRBD1 or TRBD2 (6 bases each). The CDR3 loop spans 16 amino acids. From germline, CDR1 is MDHEN and CDR2 SYDVKM. V was pared by 6 bases and J by 7 bases, with 25 bases between. The CDR3 is CASSSLRGRGAGEQYF. As DNA, the CDR3 is TGTGCCAGCAGCTCCCTCCGAGGAAGGGGGGCAGGAGAGCAGTACTTC.

J is TRBJ1-1 and V is TRBV28; 8 bases line up with TRBD1. The CDR3 is 14 residues long. V lost 7 bases and J lost 10; bases outside the gene matches: 14. Germline V gene data show CDR1 as MDHEN and CDR2 as SYDVKM. CDR3 in DNA: TGTGCCAGCAACCCTGCCCAGGGGGCGGTTGGAGCTTTCTTT. Translated: CASNPAQGAVGAFF.